The T cell receptor (beta chain) described here comes from a study of blood T cell repertoires in COVID-19. At the level of the study: The samples span acute and convalescent COVID-19 from the United States, Italy and Spain. Sources were T cells, B-cell-depleted T cells, or PBMCs; the material itself was cDNA or gDNA.

Recruitment covered roughly 22 US areas and drew participants whose ages spanned 18 to 89 years. Assignment of participants to cohorts was predicated upon participant-reported clinical history. This clone was observed once. The CDR3 consists of 16 residues. The V gene end was trimmed by 10 bases and the J gene end by 1 base; junction bases not matched to a gene: 11. The germline V gene encodes CDR1 MDHEN and CDR2 SYDVKM. The table came from immunoSEQ multiplex PCR; TCRdb's copy has only in-frame clones and leaves some out. The repertoire consists of fewer than 250,000 clones, with around 90% occurring once and the leading ten covering 5.5% to 8.5%.

The TCR comes from a man aged 25 to 45 in a cohort exposed to, infected with or recovered from COVID-19 (not recorded which). Sequencing was performed on PBMCs or T cells enriched from blood (not recorded which). The chain employs TRBV28 and TRBJ2-2; 8 bases map to TRBD1. For the CDR3, the DNA is TGTGCCACCAAGGAAACCGGGACAGGGAACACCGGGGAGCTGTTTTTT. Translating it yields CATKETGTGNTGELFF.